The 10 T cell receptor beta chains in this list originate from one sample, sequenced in a study of blood T cell repertoires in COVID-19. Method: immunoSEQ multiplex PCR; TCRdb's copy keeps in-frame clones and lacks some. The sample has under 350,000 clones, under 90% seen once. Specimen: PBMCs or T cells enriched from blood (not recorded which). These receptors all stem from a woman in her forties who had recovered from COVID-19.

The chain couples TRBV12-5 to TRBJ1-2, with D unresolved. The germline V and J ends were trimmed by 1 base and 9 bases, with 24 bases remaining between them. The CDR3 covers 17 residues. CDR1 and CDR2 from the germline V gene are LGHNT and FRNRAP. This chain's CDR3 is CASGLDTRLIVQQSYTF. CDR3 bases: TGTGCTAGTGGTTTGGATACTCGATTGATCGTACAGCAGAGCTACACCTTC.

The V gene is TRBV29-1, the J gene TRBJ1-1; D remains ambiguous. This CDR3 has 13 residues. Germline V gene data show CDR1 as SQVTM and CDR2 as ANQGSEA. V lost 3 bases and J 2 bases, leaving 10 bases between the germline ends. CDR3 coding DNA: TGCAGCGTTGACCTCGGGTATAACACTGAAGCTTTCTTT. Translated, it gives CSVDLGYNTEAFF.

The rearrangement uses TRBV5-6 and TRBJ1-1; TRBD1 might be the D (6 bases). CDR3 length: 13 residues. V was pared by 4 bases and J by 9 bases, with 16 bases between. Per germline, CDR1 SGHDT and CDR2 YYEEEE. The CDR3 spells CASSTSGAVKAFF. CDR3 DNA: TGTGCCAGCAGCACCTCAGGGGCCGTAAAAGCTTTCTTT. The full variable domain, rest sourced from reference TRBV5-6 and TRBJ1-1, is DAGVTQSPTHLIKTRGQQVTLRCSPKSGHDTVSWYQQALGQGPQFIFQYYEEEERQRGNFPDRFSGHQFPNYSSELNVNALLLGDSALYLCASSTSGAVKAFFGQGTRLTVV.

The chain joins TRBV6-2 or TRBV6-3 to TRBJ2-2; tentatively, D is TRBD2 (6 bases). The CDR3 sequence is 16 residues long. Germline V CDR1 and CDR2: MNHEY, SVGEGT. The V end lost 5 bases, the J end lost 8 bases, and 21 bases lay between the germline ends. The CDR3 loop reads CASSDGGSGLVGELFF. DNA for the CDR3: TGTGCCAGCAGTGACGGGGGTAGCGGACTTGTGGGGGAGCTGTTTTTT.

The chain recombines TRBV10-3 with TRBJ1-3; 9 bases are shared with TRBD1. Germline V lookup: CDR1 ENHRY, CDR2 SYGVKD. There are 16 residues in the CDR3. The V and J ends lost 5 bases and 4 bases, in that order; junction bases with no gene match: 9. CDR3: CAISFEQGAIGNTIYF. In DNA form, the CDR3 reads TGTGCCATCAGTTTCGAACAGGGGGCGATAGGAAACACCATATATTTT.

CDR3 sequence (DNA): TGTGCCAGCAGTTATGGCGGGCATACAACCTACGAGCAGTACTTC. Its protein is CASSYGGHTTYEQYF. The rearrangement links TRBV6-2 or TRBV6-3 to TRBJ2-7; possible D gene TRBD2, 5 bases. CDR1 and CDR2 from the germline V gene are MNHEY and SVGEGT. Trimming cost V 3 bases and J 2 bases, with 14 bases left between them. This CDR3 is 15 amino acids long.

This clone was recorded a few times. This chain joins TRBV5-1 and TRBJ2-1; tentatively, D is TRBD1 (5 bases). Germline lookup yields CDR1 SGHRS and CDR2 YFSETQ. Trimming left V 4 bases short and J 1 base short, with 15 bases between. This CDR3 has 16 residues. The DNA for the CDR3 is TGCGCCAGCAGCGGTATTACAGGCGCATCCTACAATGAGCAGTTCTTC. Its translation: CASSGITGASYNEQFF.

The chain combines TRBV19 with TRBJ1-5, with 12 bases lining up with TRBD1. V was clipped by 5 bases and J by 6 bases; unmatched bases: 2. Per the germline V gene, CDR1 is LNHDA and CDR2 is SQIVND (reference sequence). CDR3 length equals 14 residues. The CDR3 sequence: CASSGTGGGQPQHF. CDR3 nucleotides: TGTGCCAGTAGTGGGACAGGGGGCGGTCAGCCCCAGCATTTT.

The genes are TRBV23-1 and TRBJ2-1; 16 bases map to TRBD2. TRBV23-1 is flagged as an ORF with uncertain function. The CDR3 contains 19 residues. J lost 6 bases, V lost 4 bases, and 12 bases had no gene match. In DNA form, the CDR3 reads TGCGCCAGCAGTCCCCGGGGACTAGCGGGAGGGCCAGTTTTCAATGAGCAGTTCTTC. This encodes CASSPRGLAGGPVFNEQFF.

This clone was seen a single time. The chain links TRBV21-1 to TRBJ1-4; the listed D gene, TRBD1, was not tested against the DNA. TRBV21-1 is annotated as a pseudogene. CDR3 length: 15 residues. The CDR3 loop is CASSKEGATNEKLFF. The CDR3 DNA reads TGTGCCAGCAGCAAGGAGGGGGCGACTAATGAAAAACTGTTTTTT.